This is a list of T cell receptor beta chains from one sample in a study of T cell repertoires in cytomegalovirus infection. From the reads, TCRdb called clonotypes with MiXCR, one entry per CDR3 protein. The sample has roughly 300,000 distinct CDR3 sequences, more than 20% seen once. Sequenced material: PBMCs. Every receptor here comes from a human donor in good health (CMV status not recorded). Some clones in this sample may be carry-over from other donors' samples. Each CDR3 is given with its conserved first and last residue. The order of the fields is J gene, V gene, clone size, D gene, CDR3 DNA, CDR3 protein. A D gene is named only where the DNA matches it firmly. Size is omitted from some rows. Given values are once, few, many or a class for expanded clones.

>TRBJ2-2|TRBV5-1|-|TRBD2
TGCGCCAGCAGCGTTCTAGCGGGAGAAACCGGGGAGCTGTTTTTT
CASSVLAGETGELFF
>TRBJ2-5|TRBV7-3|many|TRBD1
TGTGCCAGCAGCCCCGGGACAGGGTTCGAGACCCAGTACTTC
CASSPGTGFETQYF
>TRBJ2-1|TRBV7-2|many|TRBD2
TGTGCCAGCAGGCGGACTAGCGGGAAAGAAAATGAGCAGTTCTTC
CASRRTSGKENEQFF
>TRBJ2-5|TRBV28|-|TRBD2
TGTGCCAGCAGTGGACTAGCGGGAGATTATGGAGAGACCCAGTACTTC
CASSGLAGDYGETQYF
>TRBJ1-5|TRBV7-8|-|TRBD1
TGTGCCAGCAGGAGCCCAGGGGGTCGGATATCACAGCCCCAGCATTTT
CASRSPGGRISQPQHF
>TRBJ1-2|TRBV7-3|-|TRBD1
TGTGCCAGCAGCCCATCTGGACAGGGAGGCTATGGCTACACCTTC
CASSPSGQGGYGYTF
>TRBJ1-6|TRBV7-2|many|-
TGTGCCAGCAGCTTAGATAAGAACGACTATAATTCACCCCTCCACTTT
CASSLDKNDYNSPLHF
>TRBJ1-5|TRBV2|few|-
TGTGCCAGCAGTTCCCCAGGGGTAGGTCGTCAGCCCCAGCATTTT
CASSSPGVGRQPQHF
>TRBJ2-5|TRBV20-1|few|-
TGCAGTGCTAGAGACCTAAGAAAGCCCCAAGAGACCCAGTACTTC
CSARDLRKPQETQYF
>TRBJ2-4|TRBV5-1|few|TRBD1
TGCGCCAGCAGCTTGCCGAAAGACAGGGGCGGCAAAAACATTCAGTACTTC
CASSLPKDRGGKNIQYF
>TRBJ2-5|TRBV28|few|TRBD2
TGTGCCAGCAAGGGTGCGGGAGGGGTGGAGACCCAGTACTTC
CASKGAGGVETQYF
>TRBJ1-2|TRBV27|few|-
TGTGCCAGCAGTCCCCAGGGAGAGCTCTATGGCTACACCTTC
CASSPQGELYGYTF
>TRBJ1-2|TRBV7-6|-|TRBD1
TGTGCCAGCAGCTCCGTGCCGGGACAGGGGGCTCTTCATGAAGGCTACACCTTC
CASSSVPGQGALHEGYTF
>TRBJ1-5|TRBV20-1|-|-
TGCAGTGCTAGCTGGGGAAGCAATCAGCCCCAGCATTTT
CSASWGSNQPQHF
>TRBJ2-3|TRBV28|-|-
TGTGCCAGCACCTCGGGCCCAGGGAACACAGATACGCAGTATTTT
CASTSGPGNTDTQYF
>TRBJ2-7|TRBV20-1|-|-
TGCAGTGCTAAGGACAACTCCTACGAGCAGTACTTC
CSAKDNSYEQYF
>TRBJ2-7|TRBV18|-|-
TGTGCCAGCTCACCACGGGACTACGAGCAGTACTTC
CASSPRDYEQYF
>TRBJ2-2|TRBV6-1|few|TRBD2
TGTGCCAGCAGCCCCACCCGAAAGGGACTAAACACCGGGGAGCTGTTTTTT
CASSPTRKGLNTGELFF
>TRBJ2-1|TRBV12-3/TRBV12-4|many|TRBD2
TGTGCCAGTAAAACTGGACTAGCCGGTGAGCAGTTCTTC
CASKTGLAGEQFF
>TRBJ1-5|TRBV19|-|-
TGTGCCAGTACTTTGACCGGAAGCAATCAGCCCCAGCATTTT
CASTLTGSNQPQHF
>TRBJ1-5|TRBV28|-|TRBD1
TGTGCCAGCAAAGTAGGGGACAGGGCAGTTCAGCCCCAGCATTTT
CASKVGDRAVQPQHF
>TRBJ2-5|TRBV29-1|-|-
TGCAGCGTTGAAGAAGGGGGGGTCGAGACCCAGTACTTC
CSVEEGGVETQYF
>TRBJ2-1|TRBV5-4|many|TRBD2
TGTGCCAGCAGCAGGACTAGCGGGGGGCCCATTGAGCAGTTCTTC
CASSRTSGGPIEQFF
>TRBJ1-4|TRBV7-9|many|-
TGTGCCAGCAGGGGCGGAGTCAGTAATGAAAAACTGTTTTTT
CASRGGVSNEKLFF
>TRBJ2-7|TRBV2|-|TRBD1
TGTGCCAGCAGTGAGAGGGACAGGGGTTACCACGAGCAGTACTTC
CASSERDRGYHEQYF
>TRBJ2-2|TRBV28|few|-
TGTGCCAGCAGTGCCCAGGCTCTAGGCACCGGGGAGCTGTTTTTT
CASSAQALGTGELFF
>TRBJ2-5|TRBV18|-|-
TGTGCCAGCTCACCATTAGCTAGCCAAGAGACCCAGTACTTC
CASSPLASQETQYF
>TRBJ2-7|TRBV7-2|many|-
TGTGCCAGCAGCCGGGCGGAGAGACGGACAGCTTCGCCCTACGAGCAGTACTTC
CASSRAERRTASPYEQYF
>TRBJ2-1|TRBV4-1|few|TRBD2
TGTGCCAGCAACTTAGCGCTAGCGGGGACCCTGAGCTCCTACAATGAGCAGTTCTTC
CASNLALAGTLSSYNEQFF
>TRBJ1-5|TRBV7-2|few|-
TGTGCCAGCAGCTTATTCCTCCAGGGGATTGAGCCCCAGCATTTT
CASSLFLQGIEPQHF
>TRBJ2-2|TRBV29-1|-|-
TGCAGCGTTGAAGAGCCTCGGGGGGGGGAGCTGTTTTTT
CSVEEPRGGELFF
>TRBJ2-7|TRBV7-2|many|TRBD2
TGTGCCAGCAGCCTCAAGGTCCCGGGACTAGCGGGAGGAACCTACGAGCAGTACTTC
CASSLKVPGLAGGTYEQYF
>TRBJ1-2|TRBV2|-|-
TGTGCCAGCAGTGAAGAGCCCTATGGCTACACCTTC
CASSEEPYGYTF
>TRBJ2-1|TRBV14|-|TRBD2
TGTGCCAGCAGCCAAGTAGGACGGGAGGCGAATGAGCAGTTCTTC
CASSQVGREANEQFF
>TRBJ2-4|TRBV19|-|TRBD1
TGTGCCAGTACCTCCAGGGGGCTGGCCAAAAACATTCAGTACTTC
CASTSRGLAKNIQYF
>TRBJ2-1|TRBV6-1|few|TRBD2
TGTGCCAGTAGGGACTATCACTCCTACAATGAGCAGTTCTTC
CASRDYHSYNEQFF
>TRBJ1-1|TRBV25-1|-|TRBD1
TGTGCCAGCAGTGCCGGGACAGGGGAAGCTTTCTTT
CASSAGTGEAFF
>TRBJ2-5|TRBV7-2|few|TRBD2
TGTGCCAGCAGCTGGAAAGCGGGAGCAGAGACCCAGTACTTC
CASSWKAGAETQYF
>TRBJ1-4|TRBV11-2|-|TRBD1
TGTGCCAGCAGCAGGCAGGGGGGACGAACGAATGAAAAACTGTTTTTT
CASSRQGGRTNEKLFF
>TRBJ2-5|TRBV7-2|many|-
TGTGCCAGCAGCCCCCAGGCTCAAGAGACCCAGTACTTC
CASSPQAQETQYF
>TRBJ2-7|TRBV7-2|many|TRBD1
TGTGCCAGCAGTCCGGACAGGGCCCCCTACGAGCAGTACTTC
CASSPDRAPYEQYF